This T cell receptor beta chain was profiled in a study of T cell responses to AZD1222 COVID-19 vaccine. In this sample, this clone turned up a few times. The germline V gene encodes CDR1 MDHEN and CDR2 SYDVKM. The CDR3 is made up of 12 amino acids. J gave up 4 bases and V 6 bases, and 1 base lay outside the gene matches. Data came from immunoSEQ multiplex PCR; TCRdb stores just in-frame clones and leaves some out. The sample lists around 80,000 clones, 70% to 90% occurring once. The chain employs TRBV28 and TRBJ1-2, with TRBD1 matching 8 bases. The source was peripheral blood, collected 28 days after the second AZD1222 dose. This TCR derives from an adult who received the AZD1222 COVID-19 vaccine. CDR3 nucleotide sequence: TGTGCCAGCAGCCAGGGGGCCTATGGCTACACCTTC. As protein: CASSQGAYGYTF.